This passage covers 18 T cell receptor beta chains from one sample sequenced in a study of blood T cell repertoires in COVID-19. This table comes from immunoSEQ multiplex PCR, and its TCRdb copy is limited to in-frame clones, with some not included. The data hold fewer than 120,000 clones, with around three quarters observed a single time. The specimen sequenced was peripheral blood. The receptors originated from a woman aged 60-70 years with acute or convalescent COVID-19.

The V gene is TRBV19, the J gene TRBJ2-1, with D tentatively TRBD2 (6 bases). The germline V and J ends were trimmed by 6 bases and 12 bases, with 15 bases remaining between them. Germline loops: CDR1 LNHDA, CDR2 SQIVND (reference sequence). This CDR3 has 12 amino acids. The CDR3 protein is CASSQTSELQFF. CDR3 bases: TGTGCCAGTAGCCAGACTAGTGAGCTGCAGTTCTTC. The full variable domain, in which reference TRBV19 and TRBJ2-1 provide the parts outside the CDR3, is DGGITQSPKYLFRKEGQNVTLSCEQNLNHDAMYWYRQDPGQGLRLIYYSQIVNDFQKGDIAEGYSVSREKKESFPLTVTSAQKNPTAFYLCASSQTSELQFFGPGTRLTVL.

The V and J genes are TRBV3-1 (or the pseudogene TRBV3-2) and TRBJ1-6, with 7 bases aligning to TRBD1. The CDR3 has 14 residues. CDR1 is LGHDT and CDR2 is YNNKEL in the germline V gene (reference sequence). The V and J ends lost 5 bases and 7 bases, in that order; junction bases with no gene match: 5. CDR3 sequence (DNA): TGTGCCAGCAGCGCGGGACAGCGAAATTCACCCCTCCACTTT. It is translated as CASSAGQRNSPLHF.

This clone has only a few counts. The V and J genes are TRBV6-1 and TRBJ1-6; 10 bases map to TRBD1. The V gene end was trimmed by 4 bases and the J gene end by 5 bases; junction bases not matched to a gene: 11. CDR3 length: 18 residues. The germline V gene encodes CDR1 MNHNS and CDR2 SASEGT. CDR3: CASSARDRGSSDNSPLHF. The CDR3 bases are TGTGCCAGCAGTGCCCGGGACAGGGGATCCTCTGATAATTCACCCCTCCACTTT.

This clone was counted between two and nine times. J is TRBJ2-1 and V is TRBV9, with 9 bases lining up with TRBD1. V lost 4 bases, J lost 2 bases, and 10 bases stayed unmatched. CDR1 is SGDLS and CDR2 is YYNGEE in the germline V gene. The CDR3 runs to 17 residues. This CDR3 is CASSLRTGAFTYNEQFF. The CDR3, as DNA: TGTGCCAGCAGCCTTCGGACAGGGGCGTTTACCTACAATGAGCAGTTCTTC.

Concerning this clone: One end of the junction does not line up with germline, which may come from a read error. The V and J genes are TRBV7-6 and TRBJ1-2; weak D call: TRBD1 (6 bases). The germline V gene encodes CDR1 SGHVS and CDR2 FNYEAQ. The CDR3 sequence is 11 residues long. The CDR3, as DNA: TGTGCCAGCAGCTTATATGGGGACATCCGCTTC. Translated, it gives CASSLYGDIRF.

V and J are TRBV9 and TRBJ2-7; 7 nucleotides align to TRBD1. Germline V CDR1 and CDR2: SGDLS, YYNGEE. V shed 2 bases and J 2 bases; nucleotides not matched to a gene: 4. The CDR3 spans 14 residues. The CDR3 is CASSVRDSPYEQYF. CDR3 nucleotides: TGTGCCAGCAGCGTCCGGGACAGCCCCTACGAGCAGTACTTC.

The chain employs TRBV6-5 and TRBJ1-2; 9 nucleotides align to TRBD1. The trim removed 6 bases at V and 5 bases at J, leaving 7 bases unmatched. The CDR3 is 14 residues long. Looked up from germline, CDR1 is MNHEY and CDR2 is SVGAGI. Here the CDR3 DNA reads TGTGCCAGCAGGGGACAGGGAGAGGGATATGGCTACACCTTC. This translates into CASRGQGEGYGYTF.

The chain combines TRBV24-1 with TRBJ2-1, with 10 bases fitting TRBD2. Germline loops: CDR1 KGHDR, CDR2 SFDVKD. The V gene end was trimmed by 4 bases and the J gene end by 8 bases; junction bases not matched to a gene: 10. The CDR3 extends over 16 amino acids. The CDR3 spells CATSESTSGASHEQFF. In nucleotides, the CDR3 is TGTGCCACCAGTGAATCTACTAGCGGGGCAAGCCATGAGCAGTTCTTC.

The chain recombines TRBV2 with TRBJ2-6, with D perhaps matching TRBD1 (5 bases). This CDR3 comprises 14 residues. The V and J ends lost 9 bases and 0 bases respectively, with 9 bases between them. Germline V gives CDR1 SNHLY, CDR2 FYNNEI. The chain's CDR3 is CASQGSSGANVLTF. The CDR3 region has the DNA TGTGCCAGTCAGGGTAGCTCTGGGGCCAACGTCCTGACTTTC.

This clone was detected many times. This rearrangement joins TRBV4-3 to TRBJ1-2; no reliable D call. V was clipped by 5 bases and J by 4 bases, with 11 bases between them. The CDR3 has 13 residues. The germline V gene encodes CDR1 LGHNA and CDR2 YSLEER. Here the CDR3 DNA reads TGCGCCAGCAGCGCGAGTTATGCCTATGGCTACACCTTC. Protein: CASSASYAYGYTF.

This clone has just a few counts. The rearrangement uses TRBV24-1 and TRBJ2-1, with TRBD1 as a possible D gene (5 bases). V was trimmed by 4 bases and J by 6 bases, leaving 18 bases between them. Germline CDR1 and CDR2: KGHDR and SFDVKD. The CDR3 is 16 amino acids. The CDR3 sequence: CATSDVTGPRGNEQFF. The DNA of the CDR3 is TGTGCCACCAGTGACGTTACAGGCCCTAGGGGCAATGAGCAGTTCTTC.

The chain combines TRBV18 with TRBJ1-3; D is unresolved. This CDR3 contains 18 residues. Germline V gives CDR1 KGHSH, CDR2 LQKENI. Deletions cut 0 bases from V and 0 bases from J, with 15 bases between. The chain's CDR3 is CASSPPNDTPGSGNTIYF. In DNA, the CDR3 is TGTGCCAGCTCACCACCGAACGATACACCAGGCTCTGGAAACACCATATATTTT.

The V gene is TRBV5-4, the J gene TRBJ2-2, with TRBD2 identical over 7 bases. Germline V lookup: CDR1 SGHNT, CDR2 YYREEE (reference sequence). This CDR3 contains 15 residues. The V gene end was trimmed by 3 bases and the J gene end by 4 bases; junction bases not matched to a gene: 6. The DNA for the CDR3 is TGTGCCAGCAGCTCGTTAGCGGGCCTCACCGGGGAGCTGTTTTTT. Its protein is CASSSLAGLTGELFF. The full variable domain, completed using reference TRBV5-4 and TRBJ2-2, is ETGVTQSPTHLIKTRGQQVTLRCSSQSGHNTVSWYQQALGQGPQFIFQYYREEENGRGNFPPRFSGLQFPNYSSELNVNALELDDSALYLCASSSLAGLTGELFFGEGSRLTVL.

The V gene is TRBV15, the J gene TRBJ1-1, with a weak D call TRBD1 (6 bases). Trimming stripped 1 base from V and 0 bases from J, with 12 bases between. The CDR3 loop spans 16 amino acids. The germline V gene encodes CDR1 LNHNV and CDR2 YYDKDF (reference sequence). CDR3 protein: CATSRVLGAVNTEAFF. DNA of the CDR3: TGTGCCACCAGCAGAGTGTTGGGGGCCGTGAACACTGAAGCTTTCTTT.

The chain uses TRBV7-2 and TRBJ2-3, with D possibly TRBD2 on 7 matching bases. Deletions cut 5 bases from V and 6 bases from J, with 21 bases between. This CDR3 is built from 16 residues. Germline V gene data show CDR1 as SGHTA and CDR2 as FQGNSA. The CDR3 nucleotides are TGTGCCAGCAGCCCACCGGAGGGGGGGCGGTTCGATACGCAGTATTTT. The encoded protein is CASSPPEGGRFDTQYF.

The chain is built from TRBV24-1 and TRBJ2-3; D is ambiguous. This CDR3 comprises 17 residues. Deletions cut 2 bases from V and 0 bases from J, with 14 bases between. CDR1 KGHDR and CDR2 SFDVKD come from the germline V gene. This CDR3 is CATSDSGIKISTDTQYF. The DNA of the CDR3 is TGTGCCACCAGTGATTCCGGTATCAAGATTAGCACAGATACGCAGTATTTT.

The chain combines TRBV9 with TRBJ2-3; 8 bases agree with TRBD2. J was trimmed by 6 bases and V by 7 bases; bases with no gene match: 13. Germline CDR1 SGDLS, CDR2 YYNGEE. This CDR3 spans 15 amino acids. The CDR3 here is CASHPTGGAGDTQYF. CDR3 nucleotides: TGTGCCAGCCACCCAACGGGGGGGGCGGGGGATACGCAGTATTTT.

The chain has TRBV7-3 and TRBJ2-2; 9 bases are shared with TRBD2. Germline lookup yields CDR1 SGHTA and CDR2 FQGTGA. The length of the CDR3 is 15 residues. Germline trimming cut 5 bases from V and 2 bases from J; bases unmatched to any gene: 3. The CDR3 DNA reads TGTGCCAGCAGCCCAGCGGGGGGCAACACCGGGGAGCTGTTTTTT. As protein: CASSPAGGNTGELFF. Complete variable domain (other parts from reference TRBV7-3 and TRBJ2-2): GAGVSQTPSNKVTEKGKYVELRCDPISGHTALYWYRQSLGQGPEFLIYFQGTGAADDSGLPNDRFFAVRPEGSVSTLKIQRTERGDSAVYLCASSPAGGNTGELFFGEGSRLTVL.